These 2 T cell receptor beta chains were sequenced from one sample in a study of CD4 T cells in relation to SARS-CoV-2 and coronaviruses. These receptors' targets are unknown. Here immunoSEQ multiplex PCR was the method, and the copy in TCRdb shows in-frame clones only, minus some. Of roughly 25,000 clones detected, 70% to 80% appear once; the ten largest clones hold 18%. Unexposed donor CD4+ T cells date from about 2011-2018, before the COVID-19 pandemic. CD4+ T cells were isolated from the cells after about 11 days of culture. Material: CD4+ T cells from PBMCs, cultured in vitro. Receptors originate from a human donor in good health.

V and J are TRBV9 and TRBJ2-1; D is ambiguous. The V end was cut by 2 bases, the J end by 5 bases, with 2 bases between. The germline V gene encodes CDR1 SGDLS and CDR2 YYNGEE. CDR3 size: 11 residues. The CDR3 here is CASSVNNEQFF. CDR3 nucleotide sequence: TGTGCCAGCAGCGTTAACAATGAGCAGTTCTTC.

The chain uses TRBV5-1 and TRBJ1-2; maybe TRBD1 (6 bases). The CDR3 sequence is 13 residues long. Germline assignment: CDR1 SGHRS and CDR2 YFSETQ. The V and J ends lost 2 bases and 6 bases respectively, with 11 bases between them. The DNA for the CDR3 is TGCGCCAGCAGCTTAGGCAGGGGCGATGGCTACACCTTC. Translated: CASSLGRGDGYTF.